One sample yielded the 5 T cell receptor beta chains listed below, sequenced in a study of blood T cells in healthy people across ages. Primed by a sample-barcoded 5' primer and a J-beta primer mix, a second PCR proceeded for 7 to 11 cycles. TCRdb re-called the 5' RACE reads with MiXCR, one entry per CDR3 protein. Among 650,000 to 950,000 distinct CDR3 sequences listed, under 55% were seen once. Source material: blood. These TCRs come from a man between 60 and 75 years old in good health.

The rearrangement joins TRBV6-1 to TRBJ2-7; D ambiguous. Germline loops: CDR1 MNHNS, CDR2 SASEGT. Trimming stripped 3 bases from V and 6 bases from J, with 6 bases between. The CDR3 sequence is 11 residues long. The CDR3 bases are TGTGCCAGCAGTGACAGCCCCGAGCAGTACTTC. Its protein is CASSDSPEQYF.

The V and J genes are TRBV5-1 and TRBJ2-2; 7 positions match TRBD1. Germline values: CDR1 SGHRS, CDR2 YFSETQ. The CDR3 contains 15 residues. With V trimmed by 4 bases and J by 4 bases, 7 bases remained unmatched. The CDR3 protein is CASSPTGISTGELFF. CDR3 in DNA: TGCGCCAGCAGCCCGACAGGGATTAGCACCGGGGAGCTGTTTTTT. Looking up the rest from reference TRBV5-1 and TRBJ2-2 gives the full variable domain: KAGVTQTPRYLIKTRGQQVTLSCSPISGHRSVSWYQQTPGQGLQFLFEYFSETQRNKGNFPGRFSGRQFSNSRSEMNVSTLELGDSALYLCASSPTGISTGELFFGEGSRLTVL.

The chain has TRBV12-3 or TRBV12-4 and TRBJ2-1; possible D gene TRBD2, 6 bases. The CDR3 spans 16 residues. With 8 bases removed from V and 1 base from J, the gap between germline ends came to 18 bases. The chain's CDR3 is CASGPLAGPSYNEQFF. The DNA for the CDR3 is TGTGCCAGCGGCCCCTTGGCGGGGCCTTCCTACAATGAGCAGTTCTTC.

The rearrangement links TRBV29-1 to TRBJ2-3, with D perhaps TRBD1 or TRBD2 (5 bases each). The V and J ends lost 8 bases and 10 bases respectively, with 13 bases between them. The CDR3 runs 10 residues. The germline gives CDR1 SQVTM, CDR2 ANQGSEA. The DNA for the CDR3 is TGCAGCACCGACCGGGACCCGCAGTATTTT. Translation: CSTDRDPQYF.

This clonotype was counted a single time. The chain links TRBV3-1 to TRBJ2-2; 14 positions match TRBD2. The germline CDR1 and CDR2 sequences are LGHDT and YNNKEL (reference sequence). This CDR3 is 17 amino acids long. The ends lost 6 bases at V and 4 bases at J; junction bases unmatched: 7. This chain's CDR3 is CASRPGTSGGATGELFF. CDR3 nucleotide sequence: TGTGCCAGCAGGCCCGGGACTAGCGGGGGCGCCACCGGGGAGCTGTTTTTT.